This passage covers 8 T cell receptor beta chains from one sample sequenced in a study of T cells in Graves' hyperthyroidism and ophthalmopathy. The TCR beta CDR3 regions underwent amplification using RNA transcripts as the source. An initial round of RT-PCR targeting the TCR CDR3 relied on the HTBI primer set. TCRdb ran MiXCR on the multiplex PCR reads and lists one entry per CDR3 protein. The sample has about 480,000 distinct CDR3 sequences, 22% seen once. The sequenced material came from blood. The receptors shown here come from a woman in her 70s with Graves' ophthalmopathy.

The J gene is TRBJ2-1, the V gene TRBV27, with TRBD2 matching 10 bases. The CDR3 spans 16 residues. V dropped 3 bases and J dropped 4; count of bases not matched to a gene: 6. Germline V gene sequence: CDR1 MNHEY, CDR2 SMNVEV (reference sequence). The CDR3 DNA follows: TGTGCCAGCAGTTTCAAAAGGACTAGCGGATACAATGAGCAGTTCTTC. It specifies CASSFKRTSGYNEQFF.

On this clonotype itself: With a much larger clone just one base away, this may be a read error. CDR3 sequence reads: CASSPTATMDTEAFF. CDR3 bases: TGTGCCAGCAGTCCTACGGCGACAATGGACACTGAAGCTTTCTTT. The chain joins TRBV27 to TRBJ1-1; D remains ambiguous. This CDR3 is built from 15 residues. V lost 5 bases to trimming and J lost 3 bases, with 16 bases between them. Per germline, CDR1 MNHEY and CDR2 SMNVEV (reference sequence).

The chain combines TRBV5-1 with TRBJ1-6; no firm D call. V lost 2 bases to trimming and J lost 9 bases, with 12 bases between them. Germline-derived CDR1 and CDR2 are SGHRS and YFSETQ. The CDR3 totals 14 residues. CDR3 coding DNA: TGCGCCAGCAGCTTTGACGAAAGGAGTTCACCCCTCCACTTT. Amino acids: CASSFDERSSPLHF.

In this sample, this clonotype turned up a few times. The chain employs TRBV3-1 and TRBJ1-3; a possible D gene is TRBD1 (5 bases). The germline CDR1 and CDR2 sequences are LGHDT and YNNKEL (reference sequence). The CDR3 covers 15 residues. Trimming pared 2 bases from V and 2 bases from J, leaving 10 bases between. CDR3 bases: TGTGCCAGCAGCCAAAGTCCGGGACCTGGAAACACCATATATTTT. As protein: CASSQSPGPGNTIYF.

This clonotype has only a few counts. The chain recombines TRBV10-2 with TRBJ2-3; D is possibly TRBD1 (5 bases). V lost 3 bases, J lost 6 bases, and 13 bases lay in between. The CDR3 has 14 residues. Germline values: CDR1 WSHSY, CDR2 SAAADI. The CDR3 reads CASSEGVAHDTQYF. The CDR3 bases are TGCGCCAGCAGTGAAGGGGTAGCCCACGATACGCAGTATTTT.

This clonotype showed up many times. The CDR3, as DNA: TGTGCCAGCTCACTGGACAGTCGCACTGAAGCTTTCTTT. It translates to CASSLDSRTEAFF. The V call is TRBV11-3, the J call TRBJ1-1; D is perhaps TRBD1 (6 bases). The V gene lost 8 bases and the J gene lost 4 bases, with 14 bases spanning the gap. The CDR3 spans 13 residues. Germline loops: CDR1 SGHNT, CDR2 YENEEA.

There are a few counts of this clonotype. V and J are TRBV6-1 and TRBJ2-2, with a weak D call TRBD1 (7 bases). This CDR3 is built from 14 residues. Deletions cut 6 bases from V and 5 bases from J, with 13 bases between. Per germline, CDR1 MNHNS and CDR2 SASEGT. The DNA for the CDR3 is TGTGCCAGCAGCCCGACAGGGACTACCGGGGAGCTGTTTTTT. Its translation is CASSPTGTTGELFF.

This clonotype was counted at least ten times. The chain links TRBV30 to TRBJ1-2; no definite D call. Trimming pared 3 bases from V and 7 bases from J, leaving 15 bases between. The CDR3 length is 13 residues. Germline assignment: CDR1 GTSNPN and CDR2 SVGIG (reference sequence). This chain's CDR3 is CAWSIGRLVGYTF. The CDR3 DNA reads TGTGCCTGGAGCATAGGGCGCTTAGTTGGCTACACCTTC.